The present T cell receptor (beta chain) was sequenced within a study of glioma-infiltrating T cells. Whole-study context: Presurgical dexamethasone in glioma patients lasted six or fewer days.

Whole-study results and caveats: Shared blood CDR3 signature motifs marked patients with low tissue-blood divergence.

This CDR3 contains 13 residues. The germline V gene has CDR1 MNHNS and CDR2 SASEGT. Trimming took off 7 bases at V and 6 bases at J, with 13 bases between the two ends. In its sample, this clonotype was seen many times. Its antigen is currently unknown. Amplification of TCR alpha and beta CDR3 regions from RNA used iRepertoire nested multiplex PCR. TCRdb reprocessed the multiplex PCR reads via MiXCR and lists one record per CDR3 protein. Of approximately 400,000 distinct CDR3 sequences in the sample, 41% were seen once. This chain connects TRBV6-1 to TRBJ2-1; weak D call: TRBD1 (6 bases). This receptor was identified in a human donor with low-grade glioma or glioblastoma, undergoing nonglioma brain surgery, or in good health (not recorded which). The sequencing input was glioma tissue, nonneoplastic brain tissue, or PBMCs (not recorded which). CDR3 residues: CASKQQGRNEQFF. CDR3 coding DNA: TGTGCCAGCAAACAACAGGGTCGCAATGAGCAGTTCTTC.